The entry that follows covers one T cell receptor (beta chain) sequence. The antigen is unknown. This record belongs to a study of cytomegalovirus exposure and HLA in healthy donors. PCR used 60 Vbeta primers and 13 Jbeta primers. Method: immunoSEQ multiplex PCR; TCRdb's copy keeps in-frame clones and lacks some. Of around 87,000 clones listed, 65% to 80% are singletons. Whole-study results and caveats: Reports credit the classifier with highly specific, highly sensitive diagnosis of cytomegalovirus status. Some segments of the V type, notably TRBV6-2 and TRBV6-3, were excluded as indistinguishable. One later analysis reportedly identified an Asian-associated ancestry cluster that showed fewer N-insertions than the roughly 620-donor mean.

CDR3 length equals 12 residues. V was clipped by 0 bases and J by 12 bases, with 7 bases between them. Germline CDR1 is SGHRS and CDR2 is YFSETQ. This sequence joins TRBV5-1 and TRBJ1-6; D remains unclear. Sequenced material: PBMCs. The TCR originated in a man in his forties in good health and CMV-seronegative. CDR3 region: CASSLGERPLHF. The CDR3 region has the DNA TGCGCCAGCAGCTTGGGTGAGAGACCCCTCCACTTT.